Shown below are 18 T cell receptor beta chains from a single sample sequenced in a study of blood T cell repertoires in COVID-19. Sequencing used immunoSEQ multiplex PCR; TCRdb keeps in-frame clones, though not all of them. The sample has about 140,000 clones; about three quarters are singletons. The specimen was peripheral blood. Source of these receptors: a woman in her 50s with active or convalescent COVID-19.

The chain employs TRBV7-2 and TRBJ2-3; D gene ambiguous. This CDR3 is built from 16 residues. Germline V gene lookup returns CDR1 SGHTA and CDR2 FQGNSA. V dropped 1 base and J dropped 6 bases, with 17 bases sitting between them. The DNA of the CDR3 is TGTGCCAGCAGCTTAGAGGCGGATTCTACTATCGATACGCAGTATTTT. It translates to CASSLEADSTIDTQYF.

V gene TRBV30 combines with J gene TRBJ1-5; weak D call: TRBD1 (6 bases). Trimming left V 5 bases short and J 2 bases short, with 10 bases between. Per germline, CDR1 GTSNPN and CDR2 SVGIG (reference sequence). This CDR3 region has 13 residues. The CDR3 coding sequence is TGTGCCTGGGGGGGGCAGGGCAATCAGCCCCAGCATTTT. Translating gives CAWGGQGNQPQHF.

The rearrangement links TRBV28 to TRBJ2-7; no clear D. This CDR3 has 11 amino acids. V lost 3 bases to trimming and J lost 4 bases, with 4 bases between them. Germline CDR1 and CDR2: MDHEN and SYDVKM. The CDR3 coding sequence is TGTGCCAGCAGTTTTCTATACGAGCAGTACTTC. Encoded protein: CASSFLYEQYF.

CDR3 sequence (DNA): TGTGCCAGTAGTACCTACACTGAAGCTTTCTTT. Protein sequence: CASSTYTEAFF. The rearrangement links TRBV19 to TRBJ1-1; D gene ambiguous. From germline, CDR1 is LNHDA and CDR2 SQIVND (reference sequence). The CDR3 totals 11 residues. Trimming took 4 bases from V and 3 from J, leaving 3 bases between them. The full variable domain, its missing parts supplied by reference TRBV19 and TRBJ1-1, is DGGITQSPKYLFRKEGQNVTLSCEQNLNHDAMYWYRQDPGQGLRLIYYSQIVNDFQKGDIAEGYSVSREKKESFPLTVTSAQKNPTAFYLCASSTYTEAFFGQGTRLTVV.

V usage is TRBV30 and J usage is TRBJ2-2; 10 positions match TRBD2. Trimming removed 5 bases from V and 7 bases from J; junction bases left unmatched: 19. Per the germline V gene, CDR1 is GTSNPN and CDR2 is SVGIG (reference sequence). This CDR3 contains 18 residues. For the CDR3, the DNA is TGTGCCTGGGGGGTGACTAGCGGGCATTTCAGGGCTGGCGGGGAGCTGTTTTTT. This codes for CAWGVTSGHFRAGGELFF.

A single count supports this clone. The V gene is TRBV6-5, the J gene TRBJ2-1, with D uncertain. The germline CDR1 and CDR2 sequences are MNHEY and SVGAGI. V lost 2 bases to trimming and J lost 4 bases, with 15 bases between them. The CDR3 length is 16 residues. DNA of the CDR3: TGTGCCAGCAGTTACATCCCCGGCTCGGGTTACAATGAGCAGTTCTTC. Its translation: CASSYIPGSGYNEQFF.

The gene calls are TRBV6-2 or TRBV6-3 and TRBJ1-2; 9 nucleotides agree with TRBD1. The CDR3 has 15 amino acids. Trimming removed 5 bases from V and 4 bases from J; junction bases left unmatched: 8. In germline, CDR1 is MNHEY, CDR2 SVGEGT. CDR3 protein: CASSTWTGAFYGYTF. The CDR3, as DNA: TGTGCCAGCAGTACCTGGACAGGGGCTTTCTATGGCTACACCTTC.

This chain joins TRBV6-6 and TRBJ2-2; D may be TRBD1 (6 bases). Germline V CDR1 and CDR2: MNHNY, SVGAGI (reference sequence). The CDR3 is made up of 12 amino acids. The ends were cut back, 6 bases at V and 8 bases at J, with 10 bases in the middle. The CDR3 loop is CASRTGPGELFF. CDR3 DNA: TGTGCCAGCAGAACAGGGCCGGGGGAGCTGTTTTTT.

J is TRBJ1-1 and V is TRBV29-1; TRBD1 agrees at 9 bases. The V segment lost 5 bases and the J segment 5 bases; nucleotides outside the gene matches: 3. Germline CDR1 is SQVTM and CDR2 is ANQGSEA. This CDR3 is built from 12 residues. DNA for the CDR3: TGCAGCGTTCAACAGGGGGCGACTGAAGCTTTCTTT. Translation gives CSVQQGATEAFF.

This clone was seen only a few times. V usage is TRBV10-3 and J usage is TRBJ1-6, with D possibly TRBD1 on 6 matching bases. V was shortened by 7 bases and J by 8 bases, with 15 bases between the two germline ends. The CDR3 covers 14 residues. CDR1 is ENHRY, CDR2 SYGVKD, per germline. The CDR3 region is CAITQGQMDSPLHF. In nucleotides, the CDR3 is TGTGCCATCACCCAAGGACAGATGGATTCACCCCTCCACTTT.

J is TRBJ1-2 and V is TRBV28; TRBD1 is a possible D gene (6 bases). CDR1 is MDHEN, CDR2 SYDVKM, per germline. Trimming pared 3 bases from V and 7 bases from J, leaving 21 bases between. This CDR3 comprises 16 residues. CDR3 sequence (DNA): TGTGCCAGCAGTTTCCCTTTACAGGGTCTGCAGGCTGGCTACACCTTC. This encodes CASSFPLQGLQAGYTF.

V gene TRBV30 combines with J gene TRBJ1-2; D remains unclear. The germline V and J ends were trimmed by 3 bases and 7 bases, with 9 bases remaining between them. Germline-derived CDR1 and CDR2 are GTSNPN and SVGIG (reference sequence). This CDR3 is 11 amino acids long. CDR3 loop: CAWRYGIGYTF. CDR3 bases: TGTGCCTGGAGGTACGGTATTGGCTACACCTTC.

The chain carries TRBV6-4 and TRBJ1-3; D uncertain. Germline V CDR1 and CDR2: MRHNA, SNTAGT. V was shortened by 5 bases and J by 4 bases, with 15 bases between the two germline ends. The CDR3 extends over 15 amino acids. CDR3 amino acids: CASSLLPFIGNTIYF. The CDR3 coding sequence is TGTGCCAGCAGTCTACTACCTTTTATCGGAAACACCATATATTTT.

The chain recombines TRBV29-1 with TRBJ2-7; 11 bases are a match to TRBD2. The V and J ends lost 4 bases and 2 bases, in that order; junction bases with no gene match: 4. Germline V gives CDR1 SQVTM, CDR2 ANQGSEA. This CDR3 is built from 14 residues. Here the CDR3 reads CSVAPGLAAYEQYF. CDR3 sequence (DNA): TGCAGCGTTGCACCGGGACTAGCGGCCTACGAGCAGTACTTC.

This clone was detected a few times. This chain joins TRBV6-6 and TRBJ2-7, with D maybe TRBD1 (5 bases). Trimming took off 0 bases at V and 2 bases at J, with 14 bases between the two ends. The germline CDR1 and CDR2 sequences are MNHNY and SVGAGI (reference sequence). The CDR3 runs to 16 residues. DNA for the CDR3: TGTGCCAGCAGTTACTCCTCAGGGCAAACCCCCTACGAGCAGTACTTC. Its protein is CASSYSSGQTPYEQYF.

This rearrangement joins TRBV4-2 to TRBJ2-1; 7 positions match TRBD1. The germline V gene encodes CDR1 LGHNA and CDR2 YNFKEQ. CDR3 size: 15 residues. The J segment lost 9 bases and the V segment lost 0 bases, leaving 8 bases of the junction unmatched. For the CDR3, the DNA is TGTGCCAGCAGCCAAGATGGTAGGGGGCTTGTTGAGCAGTTCTTC. Its translation: CASSQDGRGLVEQFF.

Only one count was recorded for this clone. The CDR3 coding sequence is TGTGCCAGCAGTCTCGTAGAGACCCAGTACTTC. Protein sequence: CASSLVETQYF. The chain carries TRBV2 and TRBJ2-5; no definite D call. This CDR3 has 11 amino acids. CDR1 is SNHLY and CDR2 is FYNNEI in the germline V gene. Trimming cost V 5 bases and J 4 bases, with 5 bases left between them.

The V and J genes are TRBV4-2 and TRBJ1-3; 8 positions agree with TRBD1. The ends lost 3 bases at V and 2 bases at J; junction bases unmatched: 0. Germline loops: CDR1 LGHNA, CDR2 YNFKEQ. This CDR3 is built from 14 residues. The CDR3 DNA sequence: TGTGCCAGCAGCCAGGACAGGGCTGGAAACACCATATATTTT. Translating it yields CASSQDRAGNTIYF.